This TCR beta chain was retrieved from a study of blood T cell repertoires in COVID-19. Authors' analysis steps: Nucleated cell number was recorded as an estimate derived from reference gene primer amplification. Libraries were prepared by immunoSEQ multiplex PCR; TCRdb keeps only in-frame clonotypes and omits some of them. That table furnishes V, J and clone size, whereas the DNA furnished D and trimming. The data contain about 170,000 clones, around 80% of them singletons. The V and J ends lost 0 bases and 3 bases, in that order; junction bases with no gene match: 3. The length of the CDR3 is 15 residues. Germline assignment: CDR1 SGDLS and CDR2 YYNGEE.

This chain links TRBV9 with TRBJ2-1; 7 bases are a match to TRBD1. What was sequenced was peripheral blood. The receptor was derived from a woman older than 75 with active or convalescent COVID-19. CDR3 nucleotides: TGTGCCAGCAGCGTAGGGGGACAGCACTACAATGAGCAGTTCTTC. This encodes CASSVGGQHYNEQFF. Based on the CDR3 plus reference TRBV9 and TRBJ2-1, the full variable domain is DSGVTQTPKHLITATGQRVTLRCSPRSGDLSVYWYQQSLDQGLQFLIQYYNGEERAKGNILERFSAQQFPDLHSELNLSSLELGDSALYFCASSVGGQHYNEQFFGPGTRLTVL.